This note documents a single TCR beta chain sequence. This sample includes further DNA sequences coding for the same CDR3. TCRdb's table, derived via immunoSEQ multiplex PCR, lists solely in-frame clones and lacks some. The top ten clones hold about 4% of a sample with 300,000 to 400,000 clones, 90% to 95% of them seen once. The participants were between about 18 and 89 years old and came from some 23 US areas. Self-reported history from a screening survey and questionnaire set each donor's cohort. All exposed participants met a person with COVID-19 within 2 weeks before entering the study. Germline V gene data show CDR1 as SGHTA and CDR2 as FQGNSA. J gave up 3 bases and V 5 bases, and 6 bases lay outside the gene matches. This CDR3 has 14 residues. This sample is drawn from a study of blood T cell repertoires in COVID-19.

The sample comprised PBMCs or T cells enriched from blood (not recorded which). The sequence was collected from a young woman who had been exposed to COVID-19. This chain joins TRBV7-2 and TRBJ2-7; TRBD1 agrees at 8 bases. In DNA, the CDR3 is TGTGCCAGCAGCGGACAGGGTGGGGGCTACGAGCAGTACTTC. Protein: CASSGQGGGYEQYF.